The T cell receptor (beta chain) described here comes from a study of beta chain features in type 1 diabetes. Expressed TCRB transcripts were sequenced because the entire RNA isolate underwent reverse transcription. The average output of naive, central memory and regulatory T cell samples was approximately 3.7 million reads. Produced via immunoSEQ multiplex PCR; TCRdb's table is partial and in-frame only. The sample lists 150,000 to 200,000 clones, less than 9.5% seen once, with 2% to 2.5% in the top ten. Trimming took off 4 bases at V and 0 bases at J, with 16 bases between the two ends. CDR3 length: 16 residues. The germline CDR1 and CDR2 sequences are GTSNPN and SVGIG (reference sequence).

This receptor was obtained from a woman under 30 in good health. The V and J genes are TRBV30 and TRBJ2-1; D call uncertain. Sequencing was carried out using central memory CD4+ T cells from blood. In DNA form, the CDR3 reads TGTGCCTGGACTTTTGCGCAGAGGAGCTCCTACAATGAGCAGTTCTTC. This gives the protein CAWTFAQRSSYNEQFF.